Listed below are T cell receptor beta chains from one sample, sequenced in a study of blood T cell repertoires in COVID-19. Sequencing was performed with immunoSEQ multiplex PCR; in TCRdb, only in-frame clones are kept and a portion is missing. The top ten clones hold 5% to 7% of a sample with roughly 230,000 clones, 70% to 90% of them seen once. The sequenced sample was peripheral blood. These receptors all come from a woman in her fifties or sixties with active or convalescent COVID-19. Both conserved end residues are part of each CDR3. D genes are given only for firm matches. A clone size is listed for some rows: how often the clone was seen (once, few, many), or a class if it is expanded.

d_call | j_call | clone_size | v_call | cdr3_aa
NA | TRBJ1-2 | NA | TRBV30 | CAWSVRRLRGLHGYTF
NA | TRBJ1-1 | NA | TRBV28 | CASSLRGSNTEAFF
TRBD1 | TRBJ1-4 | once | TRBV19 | CASRPTGDSYEKLFF
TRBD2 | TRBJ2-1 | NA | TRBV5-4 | CASFRAGVGNEQFF
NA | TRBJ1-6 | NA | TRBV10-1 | CASSEGRRGSPLHF
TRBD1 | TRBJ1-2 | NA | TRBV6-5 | CASSDPKGGLYGYTF
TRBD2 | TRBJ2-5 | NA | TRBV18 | CASSPYMAGATETQYF
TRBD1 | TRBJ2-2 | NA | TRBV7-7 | CASSPRTGGTGELFF
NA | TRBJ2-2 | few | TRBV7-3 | CASSLMPEAAGELFF
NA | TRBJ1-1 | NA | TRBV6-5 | CASIDGGRNTEAFF
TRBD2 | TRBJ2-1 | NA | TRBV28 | CASSPAFIHPELAGGPLNEQFF
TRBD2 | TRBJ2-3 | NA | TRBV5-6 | CASSLYLSGGTDTQYF
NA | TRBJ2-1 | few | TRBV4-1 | CASSQDERPPYNEQFF
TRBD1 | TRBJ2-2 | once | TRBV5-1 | CASNTDRGTGELFF
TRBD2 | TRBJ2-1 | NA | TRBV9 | CASSVVSGGRYNEQFF
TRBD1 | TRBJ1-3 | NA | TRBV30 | CAWSIGTGSGNTIYF
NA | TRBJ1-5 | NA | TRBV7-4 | CASSTRGGQPQHF
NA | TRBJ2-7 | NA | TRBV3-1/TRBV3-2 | CASSAMIGGTTYEQYF
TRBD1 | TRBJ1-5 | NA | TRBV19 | CASSIGDRGGQPQHF
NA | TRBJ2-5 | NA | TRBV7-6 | CASSLALTSRMEETQYF
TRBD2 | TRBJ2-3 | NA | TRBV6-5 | CASRALAGAGDTQYF
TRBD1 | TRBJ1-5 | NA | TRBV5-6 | CASSSGTGNQPQHF
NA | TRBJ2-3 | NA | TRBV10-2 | CASSGTFRTDTQYF
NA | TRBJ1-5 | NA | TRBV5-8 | CASSAGQSQPQHF
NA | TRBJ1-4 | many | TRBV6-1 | CASSEMGLGRGGGEKLFF
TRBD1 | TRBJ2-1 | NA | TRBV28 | CASVHPGGPGGTYNEQFF
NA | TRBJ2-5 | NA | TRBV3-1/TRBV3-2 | CASSQIREPRETQYF
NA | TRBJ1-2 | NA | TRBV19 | CATSSGEGWSGGYTF
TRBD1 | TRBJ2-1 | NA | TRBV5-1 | CASSPGQPNNEQFF
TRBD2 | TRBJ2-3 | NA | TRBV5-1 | CASSPRGGSGEKDTQYF
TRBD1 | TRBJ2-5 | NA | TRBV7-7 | CATSSQGVAQETQYF
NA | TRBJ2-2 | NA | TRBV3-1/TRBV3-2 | CASSQALNTGELFF